This is a list of T cell receptor beta chains from one sample in a study of blood T cell repertoires in COVID-19. TCRdb's table, derived via immunoSEQ multiplex PCR, lists solely in-frame clones and lacks some. The repertoire holds about 240,000 clones, with approximately 83% as singletons. The material sequenced was PBMCs or T cells enriched from blood (not recorded which). The receptors stem from a woman aged 40 to 50 with acute COVID-19. The CDR3 runs from the conserved cysteine through the conserved F or W. D genes are given only for firm matches. Clone size is given for some rows only: seen once, a few or many times, or a class if the clone is expanded.

cdr3_aa: CASRAGAAPSYEQYF
cdr3_nt: TGTGCCAGCAGGGCGGGAGCAGCGCCTTCCTACGAGCAGTACTTC
cdr3_length: 15
d_call: TRBD2
clone_size: -
v_call: TRBV6-5
j_call: TRBJ2-7

cdr3_aa: CASSQSRDYRTDTQYF
cdr3_nt: TGTGCCAGCAGCCAATCCCGGGACTACCGCACAGATACGCAGTATTTT
cdr3_length: 16
d_call: TRBD2
clone_size: -
v_call: TRBV4-2
j_call: TRBJ2-3

cdr3_aa: CASSPPSGSRNEQFF
cdr3_nt: TGTGCCAGCAGCCCCCCTAGCGGGAGTCGGAATGAGCAGTTCTTC
cdr3_length: 15
d_call: TRBD2
clone_size: -
v_call: TRBV9
j_call: TRBJ2-1

cdr3_aa: CASRLAGVGSSYEQYF
cdr3_nt: TGTGCCAGCAGGCTAGCGGGAGTTGGGAGCTCCTACGAGCAGTACTTC
cdr3_length: 16
d_call: TRBD2
clone_size: -
v_call: TRBV2
j_call: TRBJ2-7

cdr3_aa: CASQLRGGNQPQHF
cdr3_nt: TGTGCCAGTCAACTCAGGGGGGGCAATCAGCCCCAGCATTTT
cdr3_length: 14
d_call: TRBD1
clone_size: -
v_call: TRBV19
j_call: TRBJ1-5

cdr3_aa: CASSETGGRADTQYF
cdr3_nt: TGTGCCAGCAGTGAGACAGGGGGCCGGGCAGATACGCAGTATTTT
cdr3_length: 15
d_call: TRBD1
clone_size: -
v_call: TRBV6-1
j_call: TRBJ2-3

cdr3_aa: CASSLAGAGGTDTQYF
cdr3_nt: TGCGCCAGCAGCTTGGCCGGAGCAGGGGGTACAGATACGCAGTATTTT
cdr3_length: 16
d_call: TRBD1
clone_size: -
v_call: TRBV5-1
j_call: TRBJ2-3

cdr3_aa: CASSFLGANVLTF
cdr3_nt: TGTGCCAGCAGCTTTTTAGGGGCCAACGTCCTGACTTTC
cdr3_length: 13
d_call: -
clone_size: once
v_call: TRBV7-2
j_call: TRBJ2-6

cdr3_aa: CASSTQGLLNTEAFF
cdr3_nt: TGTGCCAGCAGTACTCAGGGGCTCCTGAACACTGAAGCTTTCTTT
cdr3_length: 15
d_call: -
clone_size: -
v_call: TRBV6-5
j_call: TRBJ1-1

cdr3_aa: CASSLEPSSNEQFF
cdr3_nt: TGTGCCAGCAGCTTAGAGCCTAGCAGTAATGAGCAGTTCTTC
cdr3_length: 14
d_call: -
clone_size: few
v_call: TRBV7-6
j_call: TRBJ2-1

cdr3_aa: CASSPREGRAPYYNEQFF
cdr3_nt: TGTGCCAGCAGCCCGAGAGAGGGGAGGGCCCCCTACTACAATGAGCAGTTCTTC
cdr3_length: 18
d_call: TRBD2
clone_size: few
v_call: TRBV7-6
j_call: TRBJ2-1

cdr3_aa: CATSDGQGTDTEAFF
cdr3_nt: TGTGCCACCAGTGATGGACAGGGAACAGACACTGAAGCTTTCTTT
cdr3_length: 15
d_call: TRBD1
clone_size: -
v_call: TRBV24-1
j_call: TRBJ1-1

cdr3_aa: CASSLALGSGPQHF
cdr3_nt: TGTGCCAGCAGCTTGGCCCTCGGATCAGGGCCCCAGCATTTT
cdr3_length: 14
d_call: -
clone_size: -
v_call: TRBV5-5
j_call: TRBJ1-5

cdr3_aa: CASSLGQSYGYTF
cdr3_nt: TGTGCCAGCAGCTTAGGACAGTCCTATGGCTACACCTTC
cdr3_length: 13
d_call: -
clone_size: -
v_call: TRBV11-2
j_call: TRBJ1-2

cdr3_aa: CASSRETGYEQYF
cdr3_nt: TGTGCCAGCAGCCGGGAGACTGGCTACGAGCAGTACTTC
cdr3_length: 13
d_call: -
clone_size: -
v_call: TRBV7-6
j_call: TRBJ2-7

cdr3_aa: CASSISRDTGELFF
cdr3_nt: TGTGCCAGTAGTATATCCCGGGACACCGGGGAGCTGTTTTTT
cdr3_length: 14
d_call: -
clone_size: -
v_call: TRBV19
j_call: TRBJ2-2

cdr3_aa: CASSGEKGYEQFF
cdr3_nt: TGTGCCAGCAGTGGTGAGAAGGGGTATGAGCAGTTCTTC
cdr3_length: 13
d_call: -
clone_size: -
v_call: TRBV2
j_call: TRBJ2-1

cdr3_aa: CAISEGQTRGHTHEKLFF
cdr3_nt: TGTGCCATCAGTGAGGGACAGACAAGGGGCCACACCCACGAAAAACTGTTTTTT
cdr3_length: 18
d_call: -
clone_size: -
v_call: TRBV10-3
j_call: TRBJ1-4

cdr3_aa: CASTPGQGLGYTF
cdr3_nt: TGTGCCAGCACCCCGGGACAGGGCCTTGGCTACACCTTC
cdr3_length: 13
d_call: TRBD1
clone_size: once
v_call: TRBV12-3/TRBV12-4
j_call: TRBJ1-2

cdr3_aa: CAISGLGTSGRPYNEQFF
cdr3_nt: TGTGCCATCAGTGGTTTAGGGACTAGCGGGAGACCGTACAATGAGCAGTTCTTC
cdr3_length: 18
d_call: TRBD2
clone_size: -
v_call: TRBV10-3
j_call: TRBJ2-1

cdr3_aa: CASRAMNTEAFF
cdr3_nt: TGTGCTTCGCGGGCCATGAACACTGAAGCTTTCTTT
cdr3_length: 12
d_call: -
clone_size: few
v_call: TRBV19
j_call: TRBJ1-1

cdr3_aa: CAISESTGGRYNEQFF
cdr3_nt: TGTGCCATCAGTGAGTCTACCGGGGGGCGGTACAATGAGCAGTTCTTC
cdr3_length: 16
d_call: -
clone_size: once
v_call: TRBV10-3
j_call: TRBJ2-1

cdr3_aa: CASSFFGGPYNEQFF
cdr3_nt: TGTGCCAGCAGCTTTTTCGGGGGACCGTACAATGAGCAGTTCTTC
cdr3_length: 15
d_call: -
clone_size: -
v_call: TRBV12-1
j_call: TRBJ2-1

cdr3_aa: CASSPPGLRGYTF
cdr3_nt: TGTGCCAGCAGTCCTCCAGGGTTGCGTGGCTACACCTTC
cdr3_length: 13
d_call: -
clone_size: once
v_call: TRBV6-5
j_call: TRBJ1-2

cdr3_aa: CASSLGVTSGFYEQYF
cdr3_nt: TGTGCCAGCAGTTTGGGGGTGACTAGCGGGTTCTACGAGCAGTACTTC
cdr3_length: 16
d_call: TRBD2
clone_size: once
v_call: TRBV6-6
j_call: TRBJ2-7

cdr3_aa: CASTSSSYNEQFF
cdr3_nt: TGTGCCAGCACCTCTAGCTCCTACAATGAGCAGTTCTTC
cdr3_length: 13
d_call: -
clone_size: -
v_call: TRBV27
j_call: TRBJ2-1

cdr3_aa: CASSLGHFNPETQYF
cdr3_nt: TGTGCCAGCAGCTTAGGACACTTTAACCCGGAGACCCAGTACTTC
cdr3_length: 15
d_call: -
clone_size: -
v_call: TRBV7-9
j_call: TRBJ2-5

cdr3_aa: CASSEQAEAFF
cdr3_nt: TGTGCCAGCAGTGAACAGGCGGAAGCTTTCTTT
cdr3_length: 11
d_call: -
clone_size: -
v_call: TRBV2
j_call: TRBJ1-1

cdr3_aa: CASRTVGDDGYTF
cdr3_nt: TGTGCCAGTCGGACAGTGGGGGACGATGGCTACACCTTC
cdr3_length: 13
d_call: -
clone_size: few
v_call: TRBV19
j_call: TRBJ1-2

cdr3_aa: CASSWFMSTEAFF
cdr3_nt: TGTGCCAGCAGTTGGTTCATGAGCACTGAAGCTTTCTTT
cdr3_length: 13
d_call: -
clone_size: -
v_call: TRBV28
j_call: TRBJ1-1

cdr3_aa: CASFGQVQETQYF
cdr3_nt: TGTGCCAGCTTTGGGCAGGTCCAAGAGACCCAGTACTTC
cdr3_length: 13
d_call: -
clone_size: -
v_call: TRBV2
j_call: TRBJ2-5

cdr3_aa: CASGALAELETQYF
cdr3_nt: TGTGCCAGCGGTGCCCTAGCTGAACTAGAGACCCAGTACTTC
cdr3_length: 14
d_call: -
clone_size: -
v_call: TRBV7-9
j_call: TRBJ2-5

cdr3_aa: CASSQVRLDVGEQFF
cdr3_nt: TGTGCCAGCAGCCAAGTGAGACTAGACGTCGGTGAGCAGTTCTTC
cdr3_length: 15
d_call: -
clone_size: -
v_call: TRBV14
j_call: TRBJ2-1

cdr3_aa: CARSRANRTSGIGDTGELFF
cdr3_nt: TGTGCCAGAAGCCGTGCGAATCGGACTAGCGGGATCGGGGACACCGGGGAGCTGTTTTTT
cdr3_length: 20
d_call: TRBD2
clone_size: -
v_call: TRBV5-3
j_call: TRBJ2-2

cdr3_aa: CATGDGGYSNQPQHF
cdr3_nt: TGTGCCACGGGGGACGGGGGATATAGCAATCAGCCCCAGCATTTT
cdr3_length: 15
d_call: -
clone_size: -
v_call: TRBV5-4
j_call: TRBJ1-5

cdr3_aa: CASSLWDRNQPQHF
cdr3_nt: TGTGCCAGCAGCTTGTGGGACAGGAATCAGCCCCAGCATTTT
cdr3_length: 14
d_call: TRBD1
clone_size: -
v_call: TRBV5-6
j_call: TRBJ1-5

cdr3_aa: CSAPVSGTQYF
cdr3_nt: TGCAGTGCACCGGTGTCGGGTACGCAGTATTTT
cdr3_length: 11
d_call: -
clone_size: -
v_call: TRBV20-1
j_call: TRBJ2-3

cdr3_aa: CASRPLAVSTDTQYF
cdr3_nt: TGTGCCAGCAGACCTCTGGCGGTTAGCACAGATACGCAGTATTTT
cdr3_length: 15
d_call: -
clone_size: -
v_call: TRBV5-8
j_call: TRBJ2-3

cdr3_aa: CATSEVTGSTDTQYF
cdr3_nt: TGTGCCACCAGTGAGGTGACAGGGAGCACAGATACGCAGTATTTT
cdr3_length: 15
d_call: TRBD1
clone_size: -
v_call: TRBV24-1
j_call: TRBJ2-3

cdr3_aa: CASSQDYRGQVQPQHF
cdr3_nt: TGCGCCAGCAGCCAAGATTACCGGGGTCAAGTTCAGCCCCAGCATTTT
cdr3_length: 16
d_call: -
clone_size: -
v_call: TRBV4-1
j_call: TRBJ1-5

cdr3_aa: CAWSVTQGVPWGYTF
cdr3_nt: TGTGCCTGGAGTGTTACTCAGGGGGTCCCCTGGGGCTACACCTTC
cdr3_length: 15
d_call: TRBD1
clone_size: -
v_call: TRBV30
j_call: TRBJ1-2

cdr3_aa: CASSPRDSTYEQYF
cdr3_nt: TGTGCCAGCAGCCCCCGGGACAGTACCTACGAGCAGTACTTC
cdr3_length: 14
d_call: TRBD1
clone_size: -
v_call: TRBV11-3
j_call: TRBJ2-7

cdr3_aa: CASSPGRTYEQYF
cdr3_nt: TGTGCCAGCAGTCCAGGGAGGACCTACGAGCAGTACTTC
cdr3_length: 13
d_call: -
clone_size: -
v_call: TRBV27
j_call: TRBJ2-7

cdr3_aa: CASSISAGGPYEQYF
cdr3_nt: TGTGCCAGTAGTATATCAGCGGGAGGGCCCTACGAGCAGTACTTC
cdr3_length: 15
d_call: TRBD2
clone_size: -
v_call: TRBV19
j_call: TRBJ2-7

cdr3_aa: CASSPRQGGYGYTF
cdr3_nt: TGTGCCAGCAGCCCCCGACAGGGAGGCTATGGCTACACCTTC
cdr3_length: 14
d_call: TRBD1
clone_size: -
v_call: TRBV7-8
j_call: TRBJ1-2

cdr3_aa: CASSLSDRRLDGYTF
cdr3_nt: TGCGCCAGCAGCCTGAGCGACAGGCGGCTGGATGGCTACACCTTC
cdr3_length: 15
d_call: -
clone_size: -
v_call: TRBV5-1
j_call: TRBJ1-2

cdr3_aa: CASASGTGGFYGYTF
cdr3_nt: TGTGCCAGTGCTTCCGGGACAGGGGGTTTCTATGGCTACACCTTC
cdr3_length: 15
d_call: TRBD1
clone_size: once
v_call: TRBV19
j_call: TRBJ1-2

cdr3_aa: CASSPYSTSGGYTF
cdr3_nt: TGTGCCAGCAGCCCGTATTCAACCTCGGGTGGCTACACCTTC
cdr3_length: 14
d_call: -
clone_size: -
v_call: TRBV7-6
j_call: TRBJ1-2

cdr3_aa: CASSLRSGDEAFF
cdr3_nt: TGTGCCAGCAGCTTAAGGTCAGGGGATGAAGCTTTCTTT
cdr3_length: 13
d_call: -
clone_size: once
v_call: TRBV7-2
j_call: TRBJ1-1

cdr3_aa: CASSTRGQGASGYTF
cdr3_nt: TGTGCCAGTAGTACACGCGGACAGGGGGCAAGTGGCTACACCTTC
cdr3_length: 15
d_call: TRBD1
clone_size: -
v_call: TRBV19
j_call: TRBJ1-2

cdr3_aa: CASSLGLRELETQYF
cdr3_nt: TGTGCCAGCAGCTTAGGGCTGCGGGAGCTCGAGACCCAGTACTTC
cdr3_length: 15
d_call: TRBD2
clone_size: -
v_call: TRBV7-2
j_call: TRBJ2-5

cdr3_aa: CASSSSGTSDKQYF
cdr3_nt: TGTGCCAGTAGTTCCTCCGGGACTAGCGACAAGCAGTACTTC
cdr3_length: 14
d_call: TRBD2
clone_size: -
v_call: TRBV19
j_call: TRBJ2-7

cdr3_aa: CASSLDGTEAFF
cdr3_nt: TGTGCCAGCAGCTTAGACGGGACTGAAGCTTTCTTT
cdr3_length: 12
d_call: -
clone_size: -
v_call: TRBV11-3
j_call: TRBJ1-1

cdr3_aa: CASSLGSPNNSPLHF
cdr3_nt: TGCGCCAGCAGCTTGGGGAGCCCCAATAATTCACCCCTCCACTTT
cdr3_length: 15
d_call: -
clone_size: -
v_call: TRBV5-1
j_call: TRBJ1-6

cdr3_aa: CASSLAVTGELFF
cdr3_nt: TGCGCCAGCAGCTTGGCAGTCACCGGGGAGCTGTTTTTT
cdr3_length: 13
d_call: -
clone_size: -
v_call: TRBV5-1
j_call: TRBJ2-2

cdr3_aa: CASSVIFWAGVDEQYF
cdr3_nt: TGTGCCAGCAGCGTAATATTCTGGGCGGGAGTGGACGAGCAGTACTTC
cdr3_length: 16
d_call: TRBD2
clone_size: -
v_call: TRBV9
j_call: TRBJ2-7

cdr3_aa: CASSFQIGGTEAFF
cdr3_nt: TGTGCCAGCAGCTTTCAAATAGGGGGTACTGAAGCTTTCTTT
cdr3_length: 14
d_call: -
clone_size: -
v_call: TRBV11-2
j_call: TRBJ1-1

cdr3_aa: CASSASGGGNIQYF
cdr3_nt: TGTGCCAGCAGTGCCTCAGGGGGCGGAAACATTCAGTACTTC
cdr3_length: 14
d_call: TRBD1
clone_size: few
v_call: TRBV2
j_call: TRBJ2-4

cdr3_aa: CASSHAGTDNEQFF
cdr3_nt: TGTGCCAGCAGCCACGCCGGGACTGACAATGAGCAGTTCTTC
cdr3_length: 14
d_call: -
clone_size: -
v_call: TRBV3-1/TRBV3-2
j_call: TRBJ2-1